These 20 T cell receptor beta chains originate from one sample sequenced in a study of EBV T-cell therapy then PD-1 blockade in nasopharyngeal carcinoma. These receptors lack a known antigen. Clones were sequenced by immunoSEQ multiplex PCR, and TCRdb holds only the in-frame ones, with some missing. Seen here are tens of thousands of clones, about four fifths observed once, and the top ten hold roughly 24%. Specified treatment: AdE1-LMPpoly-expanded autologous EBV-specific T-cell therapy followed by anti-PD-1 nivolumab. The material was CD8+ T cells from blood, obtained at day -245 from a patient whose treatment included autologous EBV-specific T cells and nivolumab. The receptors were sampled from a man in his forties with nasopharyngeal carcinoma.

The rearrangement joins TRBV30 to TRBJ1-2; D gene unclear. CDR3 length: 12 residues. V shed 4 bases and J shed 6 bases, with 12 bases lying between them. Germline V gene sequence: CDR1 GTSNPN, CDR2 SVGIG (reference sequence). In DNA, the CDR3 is TGTGCCTGGAAGGAGGCTCGGGATGGCTACACCTTC. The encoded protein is CAWKEARDGYTF.

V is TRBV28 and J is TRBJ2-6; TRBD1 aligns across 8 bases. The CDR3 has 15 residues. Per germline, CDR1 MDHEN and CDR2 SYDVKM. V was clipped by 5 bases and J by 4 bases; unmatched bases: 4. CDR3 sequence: CASSQGAEGANVLTF. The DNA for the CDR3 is TGTGCCAGCAGTCAGGGGGCGGAAGGGGCCAACGTCCTGACTTTC.

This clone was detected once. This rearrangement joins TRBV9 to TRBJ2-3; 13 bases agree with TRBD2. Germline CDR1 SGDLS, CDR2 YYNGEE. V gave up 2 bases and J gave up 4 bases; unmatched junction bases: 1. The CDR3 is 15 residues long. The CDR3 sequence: CASSVGTSGADTQYF. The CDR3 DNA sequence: TGTGCCAGCAGCGTCGGGACTAGCGGGGCAGATACGCAGTATTTT.

The CDR3 protein is CASSLGGGADIQYF. The CDR3 DNA reads as TGTGCCAGCAGCTTAGGAGGGGGCGCAGACATTCAGTACTTC. The J gene is TRBJ2-4, the V gene TRBV5-6; a weak D match, TRBD1 (7 bases). The CDR3 runs to 14 residues. The germline V gene has CDR1 SGHDT and CDR2 YYEEEE. Deletions cut 2 bases from V and 8 bases from J, with 14 bases between.

CDR3 coding DNA: TGCGCCAGCAGCTGGGACAGGGGGGGCGAAAAACTGTTTTTT. It specifies CASSWDRGGEKLFF. This rearrangement joins TRBV5-1 to TRBJ1-4; 11 bases are a match to TRBD1. Trimming removed 3 bases from V and 8 bases from J; junction bases left unmatched: 3. Per the germline V gene, CDR1 is SGHRS and CDR2 is YFSETQ. This CDR3 spans 14 amino acids.

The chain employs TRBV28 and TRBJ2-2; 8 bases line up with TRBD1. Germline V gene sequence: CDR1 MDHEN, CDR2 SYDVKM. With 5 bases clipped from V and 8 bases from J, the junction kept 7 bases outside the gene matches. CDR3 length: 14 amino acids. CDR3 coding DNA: TGTGCCAGCAGTGGGACAGGTGTGGCTGGGGAGCTGTTTTTT. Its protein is CASSGTGVAGELFF.

The DNA of the CDR3 is TGTGCCAGCAGCTCAGAGACTAGCGGCTCCTACAATGAGCAGTTCTTC. This sequence encodes CASSSETSGSYNEQFF. The chain links TRBV3-1 (or the pseudogene TRBV3-2) to TRBJ2-1; TRBD2 matches at 9 bases. This CDR3 has 16 amino acids. Trimming removed 5 bases from V and 0 bases from J; junction bases left unmatched: 5. CDR1 LGHDT and CDR2 YNNKEL come from the germline V gene (reference sequence).

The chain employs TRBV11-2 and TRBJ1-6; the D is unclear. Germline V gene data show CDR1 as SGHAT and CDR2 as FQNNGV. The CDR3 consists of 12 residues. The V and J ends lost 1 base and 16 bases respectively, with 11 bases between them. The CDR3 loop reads CASSLVPDRLHF. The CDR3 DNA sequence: TGTGCCAGCAGCTTAGTACCTGACCGTCTCCACTTT.

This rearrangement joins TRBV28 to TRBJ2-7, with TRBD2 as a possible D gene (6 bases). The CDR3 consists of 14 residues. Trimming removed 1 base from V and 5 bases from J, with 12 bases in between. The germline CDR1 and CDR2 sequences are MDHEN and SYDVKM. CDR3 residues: CASSLSRGPDEQYF. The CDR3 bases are TGTGCCAGCAGTTTATCGCGGGGTCCCGACGAGCAGTACTTC.

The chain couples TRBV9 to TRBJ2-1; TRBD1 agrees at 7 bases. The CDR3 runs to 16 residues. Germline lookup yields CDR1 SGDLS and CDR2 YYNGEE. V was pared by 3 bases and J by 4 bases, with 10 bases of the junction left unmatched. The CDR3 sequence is CASSAPARGSYNEQFF. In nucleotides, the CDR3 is TGTGCCAGCAGCGCCCCAGCCAGGGGGAGTTACAATGAGCAGTTCTTC.

DNA of the CDR3: TGTGCCAGTAGCCCCTCGACAGCGGACAACGTCCTGACTTTC. Translating it yields CASSPSTADNVLTF. V gene TRBV19 combines with J gene TRBJ2-6; D possibly uses TRBD1 or TRBD2 (5 bases each). The germline CDR1 and CDR2 sequences are LNHDA and SQIVND (reference sequence). The CDR3 runs 14 residues. Trimming stripped 6 bases from V and 9 bases from J, with 15 bases between.

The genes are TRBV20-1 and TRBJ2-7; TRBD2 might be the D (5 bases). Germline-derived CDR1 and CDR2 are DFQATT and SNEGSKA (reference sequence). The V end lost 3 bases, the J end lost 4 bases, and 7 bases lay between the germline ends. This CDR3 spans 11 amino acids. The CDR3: CSASSAYEQYF. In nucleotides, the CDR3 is TGCAGTGCTAGTAGCGCTTACGAGCAGTACTTC.

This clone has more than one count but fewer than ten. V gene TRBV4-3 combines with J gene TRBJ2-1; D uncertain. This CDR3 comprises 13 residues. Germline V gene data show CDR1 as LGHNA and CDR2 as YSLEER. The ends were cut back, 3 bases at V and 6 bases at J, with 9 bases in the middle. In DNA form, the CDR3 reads TGCGCCAGCAGCCAGTTCTTTGGCAATGAGCAGTTCTTC. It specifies CASSQFFGNEQFF.

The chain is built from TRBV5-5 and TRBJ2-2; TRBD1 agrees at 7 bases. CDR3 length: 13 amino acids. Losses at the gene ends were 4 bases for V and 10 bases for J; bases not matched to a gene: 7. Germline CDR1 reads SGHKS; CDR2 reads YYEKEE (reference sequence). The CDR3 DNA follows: TGTGCCAGCAGCCCGAGACAGGGAGCGGAGCTGTTTTTT. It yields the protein CASSPRQGAELFF. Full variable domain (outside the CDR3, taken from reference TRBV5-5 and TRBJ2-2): DAGVTQSPTHLIKTRGQQVTLRCSPISGHKSVSWYQQVLGQGPQFIFQYYEKEERGRGNFPDRFSARQFPNYSSELNVNALLLGDSALYLCASSPRQGAELFFGEGSRLTVL.

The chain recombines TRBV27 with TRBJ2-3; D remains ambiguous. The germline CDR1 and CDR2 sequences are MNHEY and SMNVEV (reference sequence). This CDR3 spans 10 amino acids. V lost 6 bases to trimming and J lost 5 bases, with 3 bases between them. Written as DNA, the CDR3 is TGTGCCAGCAGGGGAGATACGCAGTATTTT. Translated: CASRGDTQYF.

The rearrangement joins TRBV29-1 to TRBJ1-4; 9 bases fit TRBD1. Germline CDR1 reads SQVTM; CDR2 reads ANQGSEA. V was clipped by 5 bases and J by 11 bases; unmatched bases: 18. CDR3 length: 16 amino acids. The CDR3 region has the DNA TGCAGCGTTAGATTCCGGAGTGGGACAGGGATATGGAAACTGTTTTTT. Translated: CSVRFRSGTGIWKLFF. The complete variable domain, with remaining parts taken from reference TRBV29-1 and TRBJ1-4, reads SAVISQKPSRDICQRGTSLTIQCQVDSQVTMMFWYRQQPGQSLTLIATANQGSEATYESGFVIDKFPISRPNLTFSTLTVSNMSPEDSSIYLCSVRFRSGTGIWKLFFGSGTQLSVL.

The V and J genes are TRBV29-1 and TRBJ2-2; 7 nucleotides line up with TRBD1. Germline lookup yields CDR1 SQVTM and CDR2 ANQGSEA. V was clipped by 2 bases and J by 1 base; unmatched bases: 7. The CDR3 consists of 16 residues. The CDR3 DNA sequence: TGCAGCGTTGAAATGTGGGCAGGGGGGAACACCGGGGAGCTGTTTTTT. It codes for CSVEMWAGGNTGELFF.

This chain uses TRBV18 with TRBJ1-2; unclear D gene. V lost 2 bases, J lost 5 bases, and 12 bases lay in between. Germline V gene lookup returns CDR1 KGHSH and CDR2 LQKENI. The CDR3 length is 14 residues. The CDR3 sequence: CASSPSGGLYGYTF. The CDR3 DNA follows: TGTGCCAGCTCACCATCAGGTGGGTTATATGGCTACACCTTC.

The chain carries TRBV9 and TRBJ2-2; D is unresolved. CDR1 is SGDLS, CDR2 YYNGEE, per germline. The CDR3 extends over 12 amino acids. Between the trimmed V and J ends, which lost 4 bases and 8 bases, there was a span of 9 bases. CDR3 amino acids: CASSTTVGELFF. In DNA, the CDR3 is TGTGCCAGCAGCACAACAGTAGGGGAGCTGTTTTTT.

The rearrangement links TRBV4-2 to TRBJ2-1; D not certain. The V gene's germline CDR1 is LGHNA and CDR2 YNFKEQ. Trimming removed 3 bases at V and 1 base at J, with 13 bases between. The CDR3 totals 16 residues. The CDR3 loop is CASSHGFHRSYNEQFF. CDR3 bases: TGTGCCAGCAGCCACGGATTCCACCGTTCCTACAATGAGCAGTTCTTC.